This TCR beta chain was profiled in a study of monozygotic twins with inflammatory bowel disease. The CDR3 consists of 16 residues. Germline V gives CDR1 SGHTA, CDR2 FQGNSA. TCRdb reprocessed the 5' RACE reads; each CDR3 protein has one entry and no DNA is given. The table lists nearly 450,000 distinct CDR3 sequences. Collection yielded under 3 ml of blood per donor. The chain joins TRBV7-2 to TRBJ2-2; TCRdb reports TRBD2, a call that lacks DNA to check it against. Sequences were obtained from blood. The source of this sequence is a human donor with ulcerative colitis or Crohn's disease, or a healthy co-twin of an affected twin (not recorded which). CDR3 sequence: CASSRPGGPHAGELFF.